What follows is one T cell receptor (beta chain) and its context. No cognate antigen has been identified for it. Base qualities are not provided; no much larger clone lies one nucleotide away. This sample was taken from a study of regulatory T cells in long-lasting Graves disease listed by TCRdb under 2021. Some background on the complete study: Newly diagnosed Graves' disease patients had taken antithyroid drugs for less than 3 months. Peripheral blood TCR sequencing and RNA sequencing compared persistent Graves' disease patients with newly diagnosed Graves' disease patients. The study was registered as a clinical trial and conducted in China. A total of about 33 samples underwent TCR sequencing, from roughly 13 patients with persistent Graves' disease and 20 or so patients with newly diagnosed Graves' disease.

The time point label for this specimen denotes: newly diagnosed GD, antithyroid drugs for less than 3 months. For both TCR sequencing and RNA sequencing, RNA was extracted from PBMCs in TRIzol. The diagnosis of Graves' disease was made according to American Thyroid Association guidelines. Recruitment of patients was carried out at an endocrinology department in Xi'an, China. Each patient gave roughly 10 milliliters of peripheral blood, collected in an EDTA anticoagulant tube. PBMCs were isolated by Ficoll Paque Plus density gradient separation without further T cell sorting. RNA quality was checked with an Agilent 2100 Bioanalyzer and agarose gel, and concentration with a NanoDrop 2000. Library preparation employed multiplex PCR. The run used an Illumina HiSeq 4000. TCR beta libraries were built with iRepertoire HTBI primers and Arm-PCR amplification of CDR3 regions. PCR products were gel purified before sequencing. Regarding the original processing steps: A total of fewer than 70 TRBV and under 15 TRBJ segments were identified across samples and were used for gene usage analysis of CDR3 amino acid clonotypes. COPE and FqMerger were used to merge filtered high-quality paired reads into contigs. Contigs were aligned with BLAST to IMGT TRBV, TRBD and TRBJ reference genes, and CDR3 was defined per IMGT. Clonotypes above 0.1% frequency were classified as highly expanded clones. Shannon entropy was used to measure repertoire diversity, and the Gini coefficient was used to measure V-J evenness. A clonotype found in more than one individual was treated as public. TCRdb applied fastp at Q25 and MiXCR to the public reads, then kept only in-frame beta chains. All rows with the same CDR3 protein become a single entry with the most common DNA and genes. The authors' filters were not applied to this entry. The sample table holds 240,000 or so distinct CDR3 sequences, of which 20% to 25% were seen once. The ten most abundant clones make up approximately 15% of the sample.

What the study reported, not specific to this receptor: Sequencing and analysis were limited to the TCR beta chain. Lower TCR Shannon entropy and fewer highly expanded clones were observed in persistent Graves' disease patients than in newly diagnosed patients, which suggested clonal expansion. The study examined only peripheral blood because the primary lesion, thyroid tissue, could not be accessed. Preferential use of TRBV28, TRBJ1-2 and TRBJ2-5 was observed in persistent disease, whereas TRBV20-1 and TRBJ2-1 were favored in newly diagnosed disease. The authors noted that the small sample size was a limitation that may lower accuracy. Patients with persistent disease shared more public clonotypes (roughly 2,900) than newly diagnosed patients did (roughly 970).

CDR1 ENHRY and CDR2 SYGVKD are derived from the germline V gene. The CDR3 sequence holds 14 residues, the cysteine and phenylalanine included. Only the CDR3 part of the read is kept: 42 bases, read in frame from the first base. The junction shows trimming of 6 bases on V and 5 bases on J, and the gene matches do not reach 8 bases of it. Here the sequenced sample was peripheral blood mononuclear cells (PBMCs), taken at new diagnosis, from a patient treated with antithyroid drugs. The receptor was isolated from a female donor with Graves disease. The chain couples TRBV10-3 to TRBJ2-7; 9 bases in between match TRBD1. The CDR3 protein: CAIRPGQGGNEQYF. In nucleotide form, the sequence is TGTGCCATCAGACCGGGACAGGGAGGAAACGAGCAGTACTTC.